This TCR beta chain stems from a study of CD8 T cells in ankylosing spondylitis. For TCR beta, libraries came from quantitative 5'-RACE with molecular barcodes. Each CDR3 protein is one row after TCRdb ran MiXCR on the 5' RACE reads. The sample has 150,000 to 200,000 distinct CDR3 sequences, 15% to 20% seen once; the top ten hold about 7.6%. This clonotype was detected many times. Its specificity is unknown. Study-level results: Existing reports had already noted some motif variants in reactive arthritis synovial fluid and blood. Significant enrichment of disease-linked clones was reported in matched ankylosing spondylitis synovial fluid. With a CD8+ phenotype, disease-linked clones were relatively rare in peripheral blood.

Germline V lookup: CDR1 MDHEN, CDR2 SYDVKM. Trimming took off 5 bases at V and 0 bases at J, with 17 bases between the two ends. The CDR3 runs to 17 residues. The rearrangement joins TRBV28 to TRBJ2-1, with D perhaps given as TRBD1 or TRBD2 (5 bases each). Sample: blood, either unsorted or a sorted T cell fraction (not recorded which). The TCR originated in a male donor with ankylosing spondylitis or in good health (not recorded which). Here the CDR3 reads CASSRVHLGTSYNEQFF. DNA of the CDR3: TGTGCCAGCAGTAGAGTCCACCTCGGGACCTCCTACAATGAGCAGTTCTTC.